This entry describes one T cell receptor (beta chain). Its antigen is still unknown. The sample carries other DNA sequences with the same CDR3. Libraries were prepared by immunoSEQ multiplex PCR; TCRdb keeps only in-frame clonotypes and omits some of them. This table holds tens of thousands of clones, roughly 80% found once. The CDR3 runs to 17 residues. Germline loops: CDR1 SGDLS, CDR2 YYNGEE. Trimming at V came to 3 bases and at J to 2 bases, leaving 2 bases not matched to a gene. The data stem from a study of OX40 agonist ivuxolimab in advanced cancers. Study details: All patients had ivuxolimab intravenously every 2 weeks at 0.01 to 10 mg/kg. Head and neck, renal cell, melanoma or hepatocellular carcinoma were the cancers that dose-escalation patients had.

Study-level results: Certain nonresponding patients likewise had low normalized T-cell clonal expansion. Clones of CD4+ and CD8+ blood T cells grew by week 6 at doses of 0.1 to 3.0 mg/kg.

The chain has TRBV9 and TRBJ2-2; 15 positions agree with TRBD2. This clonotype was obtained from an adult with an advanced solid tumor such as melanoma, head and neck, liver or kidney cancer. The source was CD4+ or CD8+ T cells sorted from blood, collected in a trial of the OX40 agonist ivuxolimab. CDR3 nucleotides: TGTGCCAGCAGCGCGGGACTAGCGGGAGGCAACACCGGGGAGCTGTTTTTT. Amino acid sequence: CASSAGLAGGNTGELFF.